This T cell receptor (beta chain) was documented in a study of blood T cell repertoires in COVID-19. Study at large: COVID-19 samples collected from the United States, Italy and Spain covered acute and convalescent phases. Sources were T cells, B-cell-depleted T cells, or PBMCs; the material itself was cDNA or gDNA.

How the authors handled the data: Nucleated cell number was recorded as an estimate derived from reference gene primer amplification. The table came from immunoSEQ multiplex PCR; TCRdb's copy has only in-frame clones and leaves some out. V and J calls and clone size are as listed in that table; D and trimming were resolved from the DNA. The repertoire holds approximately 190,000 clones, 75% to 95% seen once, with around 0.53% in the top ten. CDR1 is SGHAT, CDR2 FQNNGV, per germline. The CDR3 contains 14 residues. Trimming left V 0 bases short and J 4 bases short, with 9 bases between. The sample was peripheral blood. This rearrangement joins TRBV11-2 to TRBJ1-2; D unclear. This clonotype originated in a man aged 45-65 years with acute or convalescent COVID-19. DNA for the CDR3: TGTGCCAGCAGCTTAGACGGGATGAGCTATGGCTACACCTTC. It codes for CASSLDGMSYGYTF.